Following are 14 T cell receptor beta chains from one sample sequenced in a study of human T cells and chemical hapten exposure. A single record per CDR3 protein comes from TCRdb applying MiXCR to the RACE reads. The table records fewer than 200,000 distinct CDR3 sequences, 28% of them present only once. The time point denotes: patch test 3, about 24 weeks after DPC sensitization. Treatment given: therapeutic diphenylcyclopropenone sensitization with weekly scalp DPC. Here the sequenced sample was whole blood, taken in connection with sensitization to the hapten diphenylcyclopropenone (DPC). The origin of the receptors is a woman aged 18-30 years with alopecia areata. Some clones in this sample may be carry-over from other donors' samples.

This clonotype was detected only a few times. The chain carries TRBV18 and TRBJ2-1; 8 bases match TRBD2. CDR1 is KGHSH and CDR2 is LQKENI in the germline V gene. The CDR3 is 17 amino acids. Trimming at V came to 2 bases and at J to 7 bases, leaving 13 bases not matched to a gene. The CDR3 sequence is CASSPLGAGAERNEQFF. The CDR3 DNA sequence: TGTGCCAGCTCACCATTGGGAGCGGGGGCCGAAAGGAATGAGCAGTTCTTC.

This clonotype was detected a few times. The CDR3 spells CASSLAAGTATYEQYF. CDR3 nucleotides: TGTGCCAGCAGTTTAGCCGCCGGGACAGCCACCTACGAGCAGTACTTC. The V call is TRBV12-3 or TRBV12-4, the J call TRBJ2-7; 7 bases are a match to TRBD1. V dropped 0 bases and J dropped 2; count of bases not matched to a gene: 7. This CDR3 has 16 residues.

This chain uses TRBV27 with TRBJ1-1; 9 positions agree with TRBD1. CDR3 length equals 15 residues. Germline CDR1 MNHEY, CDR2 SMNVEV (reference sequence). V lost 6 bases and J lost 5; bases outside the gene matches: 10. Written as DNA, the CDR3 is TGTGCCAGCAGGGGCGGACAGGGGCGAAGGACTGAAGCTTTCTTT. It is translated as CASRGGQGRRTEAFF.

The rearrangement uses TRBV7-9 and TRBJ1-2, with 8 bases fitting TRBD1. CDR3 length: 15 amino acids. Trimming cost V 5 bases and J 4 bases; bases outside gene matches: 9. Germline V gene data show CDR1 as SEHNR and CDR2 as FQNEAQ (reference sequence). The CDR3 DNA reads TGTGCCAGCAGCAAGACAGGGGATTCGTTCTATGGCTACACCTTC. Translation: CASSKTGDSFYGYTF.

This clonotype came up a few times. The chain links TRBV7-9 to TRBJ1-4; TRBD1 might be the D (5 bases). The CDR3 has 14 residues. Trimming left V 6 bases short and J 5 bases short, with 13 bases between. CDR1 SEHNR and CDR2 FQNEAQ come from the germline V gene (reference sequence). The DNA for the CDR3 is TGTGCCAGCAGTTTCCGGGACCCAAATGAAAAACTGTTTTTT. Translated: CASSFRDPNEKLFF.

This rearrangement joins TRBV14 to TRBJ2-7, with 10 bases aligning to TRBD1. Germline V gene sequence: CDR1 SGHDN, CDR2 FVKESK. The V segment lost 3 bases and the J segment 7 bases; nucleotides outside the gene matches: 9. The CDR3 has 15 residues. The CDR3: CASSQRDRGLLEQYF. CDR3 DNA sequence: TGTGCCAGCAGCCAGCGGGACAGGGGTTTGCTTGAGCAGTACTTC.

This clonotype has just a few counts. DNA for the CDR3: TGTGCCAGCAGCCTAAGTATAGAATACGAGCAGTACTTC. Protein product: CASSLSIEYEQYF. The rearrangement joins TRBV3-1 to TRBJ2-7; D unclear. Deletions cut 4 bases from V and 4 bases from J, with 11 bases between. CDR3 length: 13 amino acids. Germline values: CDR1 LGHDT, CDR2 YNNKEL (reference sequence).

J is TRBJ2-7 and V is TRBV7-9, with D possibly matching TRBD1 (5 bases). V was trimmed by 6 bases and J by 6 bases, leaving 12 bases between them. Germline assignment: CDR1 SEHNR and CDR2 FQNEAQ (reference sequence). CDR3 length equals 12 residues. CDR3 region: CASRRQSSEQYF. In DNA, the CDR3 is TGTGCCAGCAGGCGACAGAGCTCCGAGCAGTACTTC.

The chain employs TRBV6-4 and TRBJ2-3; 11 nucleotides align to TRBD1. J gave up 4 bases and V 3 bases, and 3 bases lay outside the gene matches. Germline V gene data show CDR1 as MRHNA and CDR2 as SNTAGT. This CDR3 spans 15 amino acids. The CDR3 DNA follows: TGTGCCAGCAGTGAAGGACAGGGGGCCGCAGATACGCAGTATTTT. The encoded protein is CASSEGQGAADTQYF.

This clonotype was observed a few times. The CDR3 loop is CATSGGVGEQYF. The CDR3 DNA reads as TGTGCCACCAGCGGAGGTGTCGGGGAGCAGTACTTC. This chain connects TRBV15 to TRBJ2-7, with D perhaps TRBD2 (5 bases). The length of the CDR3 is 12 residues. The V gene's germline CDR1 is LNHNV and CDR2 YYDKDF (reference sequence). With 5 bases removed from V and 7 bases from J, the gap between germline ends came to 12 bases.

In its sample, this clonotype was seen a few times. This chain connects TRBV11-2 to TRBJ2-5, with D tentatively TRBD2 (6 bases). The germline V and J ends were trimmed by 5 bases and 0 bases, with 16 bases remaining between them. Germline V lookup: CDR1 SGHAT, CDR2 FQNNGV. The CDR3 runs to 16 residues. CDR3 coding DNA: TGTGCCAGCAGCCCCCGGGGGATAGGGTACCAAGAGACCCAGTACTTC. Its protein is CASSPRGIGYQETQYF.

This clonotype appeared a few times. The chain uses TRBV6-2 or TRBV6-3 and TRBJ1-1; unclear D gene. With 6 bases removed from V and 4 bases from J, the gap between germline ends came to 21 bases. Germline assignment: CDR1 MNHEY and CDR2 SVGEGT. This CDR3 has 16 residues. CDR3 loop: CASRAPVWQGITEAFF. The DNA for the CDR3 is TGTGCCAGCAGAGCCCCTGTGTGGCAAGGCATCACTGAAGCTTTCTTT.

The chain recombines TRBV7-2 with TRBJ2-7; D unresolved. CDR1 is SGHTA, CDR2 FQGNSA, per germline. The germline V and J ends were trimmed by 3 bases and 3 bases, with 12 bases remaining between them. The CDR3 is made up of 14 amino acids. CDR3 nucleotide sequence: TGTGCCAGCAGCTTGGCCGGGCCCTTCTACGAGCAGTACTTC. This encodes CASSLAGPFYEQYF.

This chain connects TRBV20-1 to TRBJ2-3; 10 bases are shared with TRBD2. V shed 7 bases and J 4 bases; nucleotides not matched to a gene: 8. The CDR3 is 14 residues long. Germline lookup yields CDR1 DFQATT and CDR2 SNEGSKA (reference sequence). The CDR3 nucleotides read TGCAGTGGGAGGGTAAGCGGGAGGGCAGATACGCAGTATTTT. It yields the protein CSGRVSGRADTQYF.